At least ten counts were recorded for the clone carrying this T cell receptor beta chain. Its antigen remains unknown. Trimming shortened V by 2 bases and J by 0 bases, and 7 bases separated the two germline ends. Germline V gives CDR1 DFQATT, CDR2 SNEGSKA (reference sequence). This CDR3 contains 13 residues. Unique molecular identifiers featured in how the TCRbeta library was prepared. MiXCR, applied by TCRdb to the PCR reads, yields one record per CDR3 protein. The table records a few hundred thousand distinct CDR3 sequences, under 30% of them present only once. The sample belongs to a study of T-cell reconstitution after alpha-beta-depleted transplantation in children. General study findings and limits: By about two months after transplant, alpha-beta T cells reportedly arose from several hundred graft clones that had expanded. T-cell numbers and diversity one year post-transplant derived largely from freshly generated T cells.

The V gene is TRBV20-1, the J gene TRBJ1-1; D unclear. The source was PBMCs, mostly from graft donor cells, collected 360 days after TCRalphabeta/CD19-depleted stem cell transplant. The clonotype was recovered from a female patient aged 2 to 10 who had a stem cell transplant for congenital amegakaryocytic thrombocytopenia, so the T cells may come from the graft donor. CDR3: CSARSQLNTEAFF. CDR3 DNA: TGCAGTGCTAGATCCCAGTTGAACACTGAAGCTTTCTTT.